Shown below are 21 T cell receptor beta chains from a single sample sequenced in a study of T cell repertoires in cytomegalovirus infection. One entry per CDR3 protein results from TCRdb running MiXCR on the reads. This table holds roughly 140,000 distinct CDR3 sequences, around 20% found once. Sequencing input: PBMCs. Receptors originate from a human donor in good health (CMV status not recorded). Some clones in this sample may be carry-over from other donors' samples.

This clonotype was recorded a few times. The J gene is TRBJ2-2, the V gene TRBV29-1, with D uncertain. Germline V CDR1 and CDR2: SQVTM, ANQGSEA. Between the trimmed V and J ends, which lost 4 bases and 2 bases, there was a span of 11 bases. There are 14 residues in the CDR3. CDR3 amino acids: CSVVFPRNTGELFF. CDR3 nucleotides: TGCAGCGTTGTGTTTCCGAGAAACACCGGGGAGCTGTTTTTT.

The chain is built from TRBV6-6 and TRBJ1-5, with D perhaps TRBD1 (5 bases). The V gene's germline CDR1 is MNHNY and CDR2 SVGAGI (reference sequence). The CDR3 is 19 residues long. V lost 0 bases and J lost 4, with 22 bases in between. CDR3: CASSYSSSRVAGTNQPQHF. CDR3 DNA sequence: TGTGCCAGCAGTTACTCGTCGAGTAGAGTGGCCGGGACGAATCAGCCCCAGCATTTT.

The J gene is TRBJ1-2, the V gene TRBV20-1; 8 bases agree with TRBD1. Trimming cost V 1 base and J 5 bases; bases outside gene matches: 3. The germline V gene has CDR1 DFQATT and CDR2 SNEGSKA (reference sequence). CDR3 length equals 13 residues. DNA of the CDR3: TGCAGTGCTAGAGCGGACAGGGATTATGGCTACACCTTC. Residues: CSARADRDYGYTF.

In this sample, this clonotype turned up many times. A read error is likely, as this CDR3 ends without the conserved phenylalanine or tryptophan. The DNA is left out, because the CDR3 cannot be placed on it with certainty; the CDR3 is given as TCRdb lists it. This chain joins TRBV7-2 and TRBJ2-7; the table's D call of TRBD1 was not tested on the DNA. The CDR3 is 14 amino acids in total, end residues counted. CDR1 is SGHTA, CDR2 FQGNSA, per germline. The CDR3 reads CASSLAREPCSMQY.

Worth noting for this clonotype: One end of the junction varies from germline; a read error may be responsible. The DNA for the CDR3 is TGTGCCAGAAGTTTAGGGACCGGAAAACGGGCTTTCTTT. Translating it yields CARSLGTGKRAFF. This chain connects TRBV28 to TRBJ1-1; D might be TRBD1 (5 bases). This CDR3 spans 13 amino acids. Germline-derived CDR1 and CDR2 are MDHEN and SYDVKM.

Many counts were recorded for this clonotype. The chain combines TRBV6-5 with TRBJ1-1; 7 positions match TRBD1. CDR1 and CDR2 (germline): MNHEY, SVGAGI. The junction had 7 bases not matched to a gene; V was cut back by 2 bases and J by 7 bases. The CDR3 has 14 residues. CDR3 residues: CASSYLGTVNEAFF. The CDR3 DNA is TGTGCCAGCAGTTACCTGGGGACAGTCAATGAAGCTTTCTTT.

The chain joins TRBV6-1 to TRBJ2-3; D might be TRBD1 (5 bases). This CDR3 contains 15 residues. The germline gives CDR1 MNHNS, CDR2 SASEGT. The V and J ends lost 7 bases and 0 bases respectively, with 14 bases between them. CDR3 sequence reads: CASTRTTSSTDTQYF. Written as DNA, the CDR3 is TGTGCCAGCACCAGGACAACTTCTAGCACAGATACGCAGTATTTT.

The chain employs TRBV6-5 and TRBJ2-3; 8 nucleotides align to TRBD1. This CDR3 comprises 14 residues. The V gene end was trimmed by 5 bases and the J gene end by 4 bases; junction bases not matched to a gene: 5. CDR1 and CDR2 from the germline V gene are MNHEY and SVGAGI. CDR3 residues: CASSRQGSSDTQYF. The CDR3 nucleotides read TGTGCCAGCAGTAGACAGGGGTCGTCAGATACGCAGTATTTT.

This clonotype showed up just a few times. This chain uses TRBV7-8 with TRBJ1-4; 9 nucleotides agree with TRBD1. Trimming cost V 5 bases and J 6 bases; bases outside gene matches: 10. The CDR3 covers 16 residues. Germline values: CDR1 SGHVS, CDR2 FQNEAQ. The CDR3 region has the DNA TGTGCCAGCAGCGCGGACAGGGGCCGGATCGATGAAAAACTGTTTTTT. This sequence encodes CASSADRGRIDEKLFF. Full variable domain (outside the CDR3, taken from reference TRBV7-8 and TRBJ1-4): GAGVSQSPRYKVAKRGQDVALRCDPISGHVSLFWYQQALGQGPEFLTYFQNEAQLDKSGLPSDRFFAERPEGSVSTLKIQRTQQEDSAVYLCASSADRGRIDEKLFFGSGTQLSVL.

The chain carries TRBV20-1 and TRBJ1-1; tentatively, D is TRBD1 (5 bases). CDR1 DFQATT and CDR2 SNEGSKA come from the germline V gene (reference sequence). This CDR3 has 14 amino acids. Deletions cut 5 bases from V and 1 base from J, with 14 bases between. CDR3 sequence: CSAPRGTRNTEAFF. DNA of the CDR3: TGCAGTGCTCCTCGGGGGACGCGGAACACTGAAGCTTTCTTT.

This clonotype was picked up many times. V is TRBV7-2 and J is TRBJ2-1, with 8 bases that match TRBD1. Germline assignment: CDR1 SGHTA and CDR2 FQGNSA. After removal of 3 bases from V and 5 bases from J, the junction contained 9 bases not matched to a gene. The CDR3 is 16 amino acids. The CDR3 sequence: CASSFNRGAVNNEQFF. DNA for the CDR3: TGTGCCAGCAGCTTCAACAGGGGGGCCGTAAACAATGAGCAGTTCTTC.

This clonotype was observed a handful of times. V gene TRBV19 combines with J gene TRBJ2-1; D may be TRBD2 (6 bases). The germline CDR1 and CDR2 sequences are LNHDA and SQIVND (reference sequence). V lost 5 bases to trimming and J lost 3 bases, with 8 bases between them. The CDR3 runs to 13 residues. The CDR3, as DNA: TGTGCCAGTAGTCCGGGACTCTACAATGAGCAGTTCTTC. Encoded protein: CASSPGLYNEQFF.

This chain uses TRBV29-1 with TRBJ2-1; TRBD2 aligns across 7 bases. The CDR3 spans 14 residues. Germline V gene data show CDR1 as SQVTM and CDR2 as ANQGSEA. V was clipped by 7 bases and J by 7 bases; unmatched bases: 13. This chain's CDR3 is CSAPRGSGFNEQFF. For the CDR3, the DNA is TGCAGCGCCCCCCGTGGTAGCGGGTTTAATGAGCAGTTCTTC.

This clonotype was seen more than once but under ten times. The V gene is TRBV13, the J gene TRBJ1-1; D not certain. Germline V gives CDR1 PRHDT, CDR2 FYEKMQ (reference sequence). CDR3 length: 14 residues. The V end lost 0 bases, the J end lost 1 base, and 6 bases lay between the germline ends. This CDR3 reads CASSLGGWNTEAFF. CDR3 nucleotides: TGTGCCAGCAGCTTAGGGGGCTGGAACACTGAAGCTTTCTTT.

This clonotype was seen only a few times. The gene calls are TRBV6-4 and TRBJ1-1; 10 bases are a match to TRBD1. The CDR3 has 15 amino acids. V lost 6 bases and J lost 2; bases outside the gene matches: 6. Germline CDR1 is MRHNA and CDR2 is SNTAGT. The CDR3 DNA reads TGTGCCAGCAGGCCCCGGGACAGGGGTAACACTGAAGCTTTCTTT. Its protein is CASRPRDRGNTEAFF.

This clonotype occurred many times. The J gene is TRBJ1-5, the V gene TRBV7-8, with D possibly TRBD1 on 5 matching bases. This CDR3 contains 16 residues. Germline-derived CDR1 and CDR2 are SGHVS and FQNEAQ. V lost 1 base and J 4 bases, leaving 14 bases between the germline ends. The CDR3 region has the DNA TGTGCCAGCAGCTTAGAGGGGCAGGGTGGAAATCAGCCCCAGCATTTT. This translates into CASSLEGQGGNQPQHF.

The table lists this clonotype with many counts. The V call is TRBV7-2, the J call TRBJ1-2; no clear D gene. The CDR3 sequence is 13 residues long. Germline CDR1 SGHTA, CDR2 FQGNSA. Trimming took off 4 bases at V and 7 bases at J, with 13 bases between the two ends. The CDR3 DNA reads TGTGCCAGCAGCTCCACCCGAAGGAGTGGCTACACCTTC. It yields the protein CASSSTRRSGYTF.

This clonotype was seen repeatedly, ten times or more. The rearrangement joins TRBV7-2 to TRBJ1-5; D is perhaps TRBD1 (6 bases). V was trimmed by 5 bases and J by 5 bases, leaving 10 bases between them. CDR1 is SGHTA and CDR2 is FQGNSA in the germline V gene. The CDR3 covers 13 residues. CDR3 loop: CASSPDRYQPQHF. For the CDR3, the DNA is TGTGCCAGCAGCCCAGACAGGTATCAGCCCCAGCATTTT.

The chain employs TRBV24-1 and TRBJ2-2; 7 positions agree with TRBD2. After removal of 3 bases from V and 5 bases from J, the junction contained 20 bases not matched to a gene. Germline CDR1 reads KGHDR; CDR2 reads SFDVKD. The CDR3 extends over 20 amino acids. The CDR3 bases are TGTGCCACCAGTGATGAGTGGGAGGGGTTTAACGGGAGAGGAACCGGGGAGCTGTTTTTT. Translating gives CATSDEWEGFNGRGTGELFF.

This clonotype was observed a handful of times. This chain connects TRBV7-3 to TRBJ2-3; no clear D. CDR1 and CDR2 from the germline V gene are SGHTA and FQGTGA. Deletions cut 2 bases from V and 1 base from J, with 10 bases between. The CDR3 consists of 15 residues. DNA for the CDR3: TGTGCCAGCAGCTTAGGCACGGATCGCACAGATACGCAGTATTTT. This translates into CASSLGTDRTDTQYF.

This clonotype was seen a few times. The rearrangement joins TRBV28 to TRBJ2-3; 8 bases are a match to TRBD2. The CDR3 sequence is 17 residues long. The germline V gene encodes CDR1 MDHEN and CDR2 SYDVKM. Germline trimming cut 5 bases from V and 0 bases from J; bases unmatched to any gene: 10. The CDR3 coding sequence is TGTGCCAGCAGTCCCTCGGGGGGGCCTTCTAGCACAGATACGCAGTATTTT. Its translation: CASSPSGGPSSTDTQYF.